This TCR beta chain is from a study of blood T cell repertoires in COVID-19. At the level of the study: The United States, Italy and Spain supplied acute and convalescent COVID-19 samples. In each case, the material was cDNA or gDNA derived from T cells, B-cell-depleted T cells, or PBMCs.

CDR3 size: 13 residues. Per germline, CDR1 SGDLS and CDR2 YYNGEE. With 4 bases removed from V and 6 bases from J, the gap between germline ends came to 14 bases. Seattle researchers signed up patients amid active infection and tracked them longitudinally. Per the study methods: Estimated nucleated cell counts came from reference gene primer amplification. The protocol was immunoSEQ multiplex PCR, while the TCRdb copy is restricted to in-frame clones and leaves out a portion. D and trimming come from the DNA, and the V and J calls and clone size come from that table. The repertoire holds 200,000 to 300,000 clones, 92% seen once, with about 0.8% in the top ten.

The receptor's source is a young man with COVID-19, enrolled during active disease. Sequenced material: peripheral blood. The J gene is TRBJ2-7, the V gene TRBV9; D remains ambiguous. The CDR3 DNA sequence: TGTGCCAGCAGCCCCCGGGTAGCCCGCGAGCAGTACTTC. Translating it yields CASSPRVAREQYF.